Given below is one TCR beta chain in context. This entry belongs to a study of T cell changes during pregnancy in multiple sclerosis. Method: immunoSEQ multiplex PCR; TCRdb's copy keeps in-frame clones and lacks some. The sample lists approximately 50,000 clones, 94% seen once, with around 0.34% in the top ten. Trimming shortened V by 6 bases and J by 8 bases, and 16 bases separated the two germline ends. Germline V CDR1 and CDR2: KGHSH, LQKENI. The CDR3 totals 13 residues. This receptor was taken from a female donor with multiple sclerosis, enrolled in a pregnancy study. The specimen was CD4+ T cells from peripheral blood mononuclear cells, collected in the third trimester of pregnancy. V usage is TRBV18 and J usage is TRBJ1-1, with unresolved D. Written as DNA, the CDR3 is TGTGCCAGCTCTCCTCGAGCGGAAATAGAAGCTTTCTTT. As protein: CASSPRAEIEAFF.